In this sample, the clone carrying this T cell receptor (beta chain) turned up once. Its cognate antigen is unknown. Sequencing libraries for TCR beta were prepared with iRepertoire HTBI primers and Arm-PCR of CDR3 regions. TCRdb used MiXCR to reprocess the multiplex PCR reads, holding one entry per CDR3 protein. Among approximately 350,000 distinct CDR3 sequences listed, around 23% were seen once. This sample is drawn from a study of regulatory T cells in long-lasting Graves disease. Study context: The definition of persistent Graves' disease was over 5 years of antithyroid drugs with positive TSH receptor antibodies. Overall study findings and caveats: Whereas new patients shared 966 public clonotypes, persistent patients shared more, at under 3,500. Patients whose Graves' disease persisted exhibited lower TCR diversity than those newly diagnosed.

Time point here: persistent/refractory GD, antithyroid drugs over 5 years with positive TRAb. Researchers made the TCR library from RNA that was extracted from PBMCs. The TCR originated in a woman aged 40 to 50 with Graves disease. The specimen was peripheral blood mononuclear cells (PBMCs), collected when the disease was refractory, from a patient treated with antithyroid drugs.

CDR3 sequence: CASSPQLAGGDKQFF. CDR3 in DNA: TGTGCCAGCAGTCCTCAACTAGCGGGAGGCGATAAGCAGTTCTTC. The chain has TRBV28 and TRBJ2-1; 12 nucleotides match TRBD2. This CDR3 comprises 15 residues. V trimming: 5 bases; J trimming: 11 bases; junction bases outside the gene matches: 10. The germline gives CDR1 MDHEN, CDR2 SYDVKM.